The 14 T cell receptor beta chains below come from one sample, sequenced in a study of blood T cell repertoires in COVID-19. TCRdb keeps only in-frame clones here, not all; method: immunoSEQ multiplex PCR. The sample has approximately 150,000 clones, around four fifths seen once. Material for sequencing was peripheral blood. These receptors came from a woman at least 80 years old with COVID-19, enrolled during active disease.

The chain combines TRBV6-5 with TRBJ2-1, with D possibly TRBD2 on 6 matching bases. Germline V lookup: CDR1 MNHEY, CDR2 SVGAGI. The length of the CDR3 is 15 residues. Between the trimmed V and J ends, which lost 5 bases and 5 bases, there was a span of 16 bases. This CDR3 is CASSPAGLFDNEQFF. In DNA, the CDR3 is TGTGCCAGCAGTCCCGCGGGACTCTTTGACAATGAGCAGTTCTTC.

CDR3: CATSSGSPVGYTEAFF. DNA of the CDR3: TGTGCCACCAGCAGCGGGTCCCCCGTCGGGTACACTGAAGCTTTCTTT. V gene TRBV15 combines with J gene TRBJ1-1, with D hard to call. The ends were cut back, 3 bases at V and 3 bases at J, with 17 bases in the middle. The germline gives CDR1 LNHNV, CDR2 YYDKDF (reference sequence). The CDR3 extends over 16 amino acids.

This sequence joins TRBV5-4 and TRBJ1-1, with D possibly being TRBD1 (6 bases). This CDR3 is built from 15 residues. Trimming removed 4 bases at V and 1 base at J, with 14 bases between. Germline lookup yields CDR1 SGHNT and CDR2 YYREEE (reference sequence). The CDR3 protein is CASSGGGQPNTEAFF. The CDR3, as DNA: TGTGCCAGCAGCGGAGGCGGACAGCCGAACACTGAAGCTTTCTTT.

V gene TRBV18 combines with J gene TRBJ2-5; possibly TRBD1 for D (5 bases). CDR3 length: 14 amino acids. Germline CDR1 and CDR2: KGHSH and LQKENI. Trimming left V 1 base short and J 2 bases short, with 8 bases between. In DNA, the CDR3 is TGTGCCAGCTCACCACTAACAGGACAAGAGACCCAGTACTTC. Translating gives CASSPLTGQETQYF.

DNA for the CDR3: TGTGCCAGCAGCGGACAGGTACTGAACTATGGCTACACCTTC. Its translation is CASSGQVLNYGYTF. This chain uses TRBV2 with TRBJ1-2; 7 bases line up with TRBD1. V trimming: 6 bases; J trimming: 2 bases; junction bases outside the gene matches: 6. CDR1 is SNHLY, CDR2 FYNNEI, per germline. This CDR3 spans 14 amino acids. Looking up the rest from reference TRBV2 and TRBJ1-2 gives the full variable domain: EPEVTQTPSHQVTQMGQEVILRCVPISNHLYFYWYRQILGQKVEFLVSFYNNEISEKSEIFDDQFSVERPDGSNFTLKIRSTKLEDSAMYFCASSGQVLNYGYTFGSGTRLTVV.

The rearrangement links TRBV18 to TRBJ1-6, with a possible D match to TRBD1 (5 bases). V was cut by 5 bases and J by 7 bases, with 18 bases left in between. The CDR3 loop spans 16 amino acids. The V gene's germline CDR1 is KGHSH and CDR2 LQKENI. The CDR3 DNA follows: TGTGCCAGCTCATCGTTGGAAAGACAGTTCAATTCACCCCTCCACTTT. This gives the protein CASSSLERQFNSPLHF. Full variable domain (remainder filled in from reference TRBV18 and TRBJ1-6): NAGVMQNPRHLVRRRGQEARLRCSPMKGHSHVYWYRQLPEEGLKFMVYLQKENIIDESGMPKERFSAEFPKEGPSILRIQQVVRGDSAAYFCASSSLERQFNSPLHFGNGTRLTVT.

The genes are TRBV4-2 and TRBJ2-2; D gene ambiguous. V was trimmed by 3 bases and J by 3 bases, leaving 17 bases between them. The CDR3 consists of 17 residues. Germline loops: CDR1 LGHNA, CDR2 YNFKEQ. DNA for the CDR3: TGTGCCAGCAGCCACAATACAGTGGGTCAAGACACCGGGGAGCTGTTTTTT. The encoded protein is CASSHNTVGQDTGELFF.

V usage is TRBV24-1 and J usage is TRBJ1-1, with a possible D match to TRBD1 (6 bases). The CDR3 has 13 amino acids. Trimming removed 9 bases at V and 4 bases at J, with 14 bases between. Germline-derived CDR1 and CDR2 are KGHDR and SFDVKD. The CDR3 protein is CATGQGRSTEAFF. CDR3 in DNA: TGTGCCACCGGGCAGGGGCGGAGCACTGAAGCTTTCTTT.

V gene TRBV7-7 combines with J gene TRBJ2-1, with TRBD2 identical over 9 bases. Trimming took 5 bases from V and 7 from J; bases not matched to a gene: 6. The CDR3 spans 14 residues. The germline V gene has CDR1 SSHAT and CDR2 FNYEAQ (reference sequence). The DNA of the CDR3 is TGTGCCAGCAGCACCCTTGGACTAGCGAATGAGCAGTTCTTC. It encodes CASSTLGLANEQFF.

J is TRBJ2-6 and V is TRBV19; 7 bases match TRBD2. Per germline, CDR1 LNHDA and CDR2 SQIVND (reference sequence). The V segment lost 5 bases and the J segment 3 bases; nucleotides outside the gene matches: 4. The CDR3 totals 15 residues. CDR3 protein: CASSRGVSGANVLTF. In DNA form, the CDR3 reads TGTGCCAGTAGTCGGGGGGTTAGTGGGGCCAACGTCCTGACTTTC.

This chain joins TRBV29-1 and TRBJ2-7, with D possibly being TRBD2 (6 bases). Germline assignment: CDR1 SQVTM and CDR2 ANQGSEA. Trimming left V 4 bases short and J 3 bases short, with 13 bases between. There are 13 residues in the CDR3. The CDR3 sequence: CSVGAGSGYEQYF. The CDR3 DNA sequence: TGCAGCGTTGGGGCCGGGAGTGGCTACGAGCAGTACTTC.

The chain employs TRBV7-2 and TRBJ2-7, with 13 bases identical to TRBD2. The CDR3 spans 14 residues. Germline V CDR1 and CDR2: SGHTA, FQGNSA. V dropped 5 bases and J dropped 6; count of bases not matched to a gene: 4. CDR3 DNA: TGTGCCAGCAGCCCCGGACTAGCGGGGGCCGAGCAGTACTTC. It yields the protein CASSPGLAGAEQYF.

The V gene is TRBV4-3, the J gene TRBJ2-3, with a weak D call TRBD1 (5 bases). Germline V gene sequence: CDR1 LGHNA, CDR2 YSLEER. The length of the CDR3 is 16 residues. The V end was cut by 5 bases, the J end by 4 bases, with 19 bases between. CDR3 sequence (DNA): TGCGCCAGCAGCTTGCGAGCAGGGATAGGAGCAGATACGCAGTATTTT. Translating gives CASSLRAGIGADTQYF.

CDR3 sequence: CASTLKGSGTGGLYEQYF. As DNA, the CDR3 is TGTGCCAGCACCCTAAAGGGGTCCGGGACAGGGGGCCTCTACGAGCAGTACTTC. The rearrangement uses TRBV27 and TRBJ2-7; 12 bases align to TRBD1. Trimming cost V 7 bases and J 3 bases; bases outside gene matches: 16. Per germline, CDR1 MNHEY and CDR2 SMNVEV (reference sequence). The CDR3 is 18 amino acids.